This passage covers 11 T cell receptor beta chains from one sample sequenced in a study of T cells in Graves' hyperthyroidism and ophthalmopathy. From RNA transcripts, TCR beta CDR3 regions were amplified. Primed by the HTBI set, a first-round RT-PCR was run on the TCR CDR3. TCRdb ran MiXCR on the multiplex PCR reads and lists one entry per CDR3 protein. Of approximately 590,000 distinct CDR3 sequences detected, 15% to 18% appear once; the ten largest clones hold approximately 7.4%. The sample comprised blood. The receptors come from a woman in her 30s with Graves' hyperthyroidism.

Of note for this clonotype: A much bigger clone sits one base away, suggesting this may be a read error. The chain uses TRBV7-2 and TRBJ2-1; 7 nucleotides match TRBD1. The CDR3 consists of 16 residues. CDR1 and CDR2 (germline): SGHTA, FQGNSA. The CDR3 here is CASSTGADSSYNVQFF. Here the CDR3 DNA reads TGTGCCAGCAGTACAGGGGCGGACAGCTCCTACAATGTGCAGTTCTTC.

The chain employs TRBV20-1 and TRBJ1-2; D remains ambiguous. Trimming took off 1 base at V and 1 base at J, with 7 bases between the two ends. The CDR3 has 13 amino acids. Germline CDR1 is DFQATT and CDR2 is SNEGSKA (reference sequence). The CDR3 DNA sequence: TGCAGTGCTAGAGGGTCCCATAACTATGGCTACACCTTC. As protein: CSARGSHNYGYTF.

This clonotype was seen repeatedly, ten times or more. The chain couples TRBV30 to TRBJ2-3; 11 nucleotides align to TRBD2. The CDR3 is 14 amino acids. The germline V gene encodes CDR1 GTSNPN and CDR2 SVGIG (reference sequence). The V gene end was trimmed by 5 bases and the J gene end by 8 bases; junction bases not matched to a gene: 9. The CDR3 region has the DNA TGTGCCTGGCGAGCCTCCGGGACTAGCGGTACGCAGTATTTT. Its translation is CAWRASGTSGTQYF.

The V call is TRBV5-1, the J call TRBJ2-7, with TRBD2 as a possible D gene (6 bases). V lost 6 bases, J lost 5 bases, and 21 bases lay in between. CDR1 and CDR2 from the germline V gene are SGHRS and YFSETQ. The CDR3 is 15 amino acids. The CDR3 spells CASTTSNPSENEQYF. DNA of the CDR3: TGCGCCAGCACCACGTCAAATCCTAGCGAGAACGAGCAGTACTTC.

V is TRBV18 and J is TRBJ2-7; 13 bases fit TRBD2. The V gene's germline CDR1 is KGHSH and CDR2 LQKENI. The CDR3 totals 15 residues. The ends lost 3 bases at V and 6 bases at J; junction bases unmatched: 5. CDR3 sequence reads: CASSPLTSGRGEQYF. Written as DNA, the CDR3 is TGTGCCAGCTCACCTCTAACTAGCGGGAGGGGCGAGCAGTACTTC.

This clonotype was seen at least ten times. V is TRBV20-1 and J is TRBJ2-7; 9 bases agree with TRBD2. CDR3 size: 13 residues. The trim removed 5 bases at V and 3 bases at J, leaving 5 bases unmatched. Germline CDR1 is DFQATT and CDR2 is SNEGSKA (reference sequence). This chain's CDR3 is CSASGTSFYEQYF. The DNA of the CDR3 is TGCAGTGCTTCCGGGACTAGCTTCTACGAGCAGTACTTC.

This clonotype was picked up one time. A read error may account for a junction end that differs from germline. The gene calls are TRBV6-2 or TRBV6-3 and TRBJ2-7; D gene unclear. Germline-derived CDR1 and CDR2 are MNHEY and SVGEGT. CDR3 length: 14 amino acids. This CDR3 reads CASRRHSGSYGQYF. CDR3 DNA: TGTGCCAGCAGACGGCATTCTGGCTCCTACGGGCAGTACTTC.

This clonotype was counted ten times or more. The CDR3 DNA follows: TGTGCCAGCAGCCAACCGAAAGGACTAGCGGGAGCAGATACGCAGTATTTT. This codes for CASSQPKGLAGADTQYF. The rearrangement uses TRBV3-1 and TRBJ2-3; 13 bases match TRBD2. Per germline, CDR1 LGHDT and CDR2 YNNKEL (reference sequence). Germline trimming cut 2 bases from V and 4 bases from J; bases unmatched to any gene: 6. This CDR3 has 17 amino acids.

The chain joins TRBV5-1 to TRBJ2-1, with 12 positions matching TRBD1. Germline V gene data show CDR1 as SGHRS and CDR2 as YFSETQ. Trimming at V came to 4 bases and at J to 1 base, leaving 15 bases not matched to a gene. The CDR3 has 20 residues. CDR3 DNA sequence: TGCGCCAGCAGCCGCTTAACCGGGACAGGGGGCGTGGGTTCCTACAATGAGCAGTTCTTC. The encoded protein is CASSRLTGTGGVGSYNEQFF.

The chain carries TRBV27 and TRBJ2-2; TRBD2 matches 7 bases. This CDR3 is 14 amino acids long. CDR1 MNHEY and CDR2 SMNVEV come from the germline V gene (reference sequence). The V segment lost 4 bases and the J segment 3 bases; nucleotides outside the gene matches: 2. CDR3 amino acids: CASSSRGDTGELFF. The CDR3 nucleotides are TGTGCCAGCAGTTCCCGGGGGGACACCGGGGAGCTGTTTTTT.

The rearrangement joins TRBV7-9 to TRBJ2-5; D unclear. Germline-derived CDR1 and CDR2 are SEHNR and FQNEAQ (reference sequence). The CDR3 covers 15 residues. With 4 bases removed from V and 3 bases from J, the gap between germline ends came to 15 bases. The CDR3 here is CASSSLGRSEETQYF. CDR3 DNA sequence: TGTGCCAGCAGCTCTCTGGGCAGGTCCGAAGAGACCCAGTACTTC.